Only a few counts were recorded for the clone carrying this TCR beta chain. The germline V gene has CDR1 DFQATT and CDR2 SNEGSKA (reference sequence). V trimming: 0 bases; J trimming: 9 bases; junction bases outside the gene matches: 2. CDR3 length: 13 amino acids. The record originates from a study of blood T cells in healthy people across ages. A second PCR, run for about 7 to 11 cycles, used a sample-barcoded 5' primer plus a J-beta primer mix. In TCRdb, the 5' RACE reads were re-called with MiXCR into one record per CDR3 protein. Of about 640,000 distinct CDR3 sequences listed, 40% to 45% are singletons.

Sequencing used blood. The chain joins TRBV20-1 to TRBJ2-1; 10 positions agree with TRBD2. The clonotype comes from an elderly man in good health. CDR3 DNA sequence: TGCAGTGCTAGAGACGTAGCGGGAGGTGAGCAGTTCTTC. This encodes CSARDVAGGEQFF.